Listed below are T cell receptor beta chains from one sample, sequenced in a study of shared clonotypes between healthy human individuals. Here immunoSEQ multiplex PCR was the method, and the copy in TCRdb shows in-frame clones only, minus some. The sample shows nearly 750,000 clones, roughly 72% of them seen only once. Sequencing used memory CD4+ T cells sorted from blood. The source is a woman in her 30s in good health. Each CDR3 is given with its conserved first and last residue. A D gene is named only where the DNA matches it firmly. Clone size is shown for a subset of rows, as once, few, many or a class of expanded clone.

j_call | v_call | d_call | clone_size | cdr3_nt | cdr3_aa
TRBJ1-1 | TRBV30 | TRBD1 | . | TGTGCCTGGAGTCACAGGGGGCCTTCTGAAGCTTTCTTT | CAWSHRGPSEAFF
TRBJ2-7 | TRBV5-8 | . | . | TGTGCCAGCAGCTTGATTAGGGGGAACGAGCAGTACTTC | CASSLIRGNEQYF
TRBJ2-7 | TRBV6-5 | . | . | TGTGCCAGCAGTGCGGGACCGGAGCAGTACTTC | CASSAGPEQYF
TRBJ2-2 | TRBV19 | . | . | TGTGCCAGTACATTCCAGGGAAGCACCGGGGAGCTGTTTTTT | CASTFQGSTGELFF
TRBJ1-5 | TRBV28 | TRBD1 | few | TGTGCCAGCAGCCCCACGACAGGGCCCAATCAGCCCCAGCATTTT | CASSPTTGPNQPQHF
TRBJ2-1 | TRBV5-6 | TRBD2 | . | TGTGCCAGCCGCTCTGCGGGGGGAGTCAACAATGAGCAGTTCTTC | CASRSAGGVNNEQFF
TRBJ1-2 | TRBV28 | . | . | TGTGCCAGCAGTTCCCCTGGGACACCTAACTATGGCTACACCTTC | CASSSPGTPNYGYTF
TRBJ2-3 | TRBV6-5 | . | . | TGTGCCAGCACCAAGCGGTCTGCTAGCACAGATACGCAGTATTTT | CASTKRSASTDTQYF
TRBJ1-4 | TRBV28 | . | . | TGTGCCAGCAGTTTGGGGGGTGAAAAACTGTTTTTT | CASSLGGEKLFF
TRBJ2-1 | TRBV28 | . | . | TGTGCCAGCAGTTTAGGGCCGGGCGGGACAGAATACTACAATGAGCAGTTCTTC | CASSLGPGGTEYYNEQFF
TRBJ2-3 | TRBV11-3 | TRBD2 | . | TGTGCCAGCAGCTTAGGTCGCCGGGAGGTCACAGATACGCAGTATTTT | CASSLGRREVTDTQYF
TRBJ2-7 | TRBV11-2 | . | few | TGTGCCAGCAGTCAATCCGCGGGCAGAACCTACGAGCAGTACTTC | CASSQSAGRTYEQYF
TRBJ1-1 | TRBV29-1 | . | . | TGCAGCGTTCGCCGAGCCGGAGACACTGAAGCTTTCTTT | CSVRRAGDTEAFF
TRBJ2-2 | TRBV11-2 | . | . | TGTGCCAGCAGCGTAGACAGGACCCAGACCGGGGAGCTGTTTTTT | CASSVDRTQTGELFF
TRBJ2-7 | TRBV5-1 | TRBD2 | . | TGCGCCAGCAGCATTAGACTAGCGGAGAACTACGAGCAGTACTTC | CASSIRLAENYEQYF
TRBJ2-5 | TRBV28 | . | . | TGTGCCCAGCATGGTGCGAGGAGCCCAGTGGAGACCCAGTACTTC | CAQHGARSPVETQYF
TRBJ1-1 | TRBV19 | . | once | TGTGCCAGTAGTCCGGCCAGGGAAAACACTGAAGCTTTCTTT | CASSPARENTEAFF
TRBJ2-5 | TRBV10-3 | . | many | TGTGCCATCAGTGAGGGGCGGGTAGAGACCCAGTACTTC | CAISEGRVETQYF
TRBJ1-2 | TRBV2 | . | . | TGTGCCAGCAATACAGGGTTTGGCTACACCTTC | CASNTGFGYTF
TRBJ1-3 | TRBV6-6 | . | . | TGTGCCTGCGGGTTCTCTGGAAACACCATATATTTT | CACGFSGNTIYF